A selection of T cell receptor beta chains follows, all from one sample in a study of blood T cell repertoires in COVID-19. Sequencing used immunoSEQ multiplex PCR; TCRdb keeps in-frame clones, though not all of them. This table holds 75,000 to 80,000 clones, 85% found once. Sequenced: peripheral blood. The receptors were gathered from a man in his 60s with COVID-19, enrolled during active disease. The CDR3 runs from the conserved cysteine through the conserved F or W. Each record gives: J gene, clone size, V gene, D gene, CDR3 DNA, CDR3 protein. A D gene is named only where the DNA matches it firmly. Not all rows give a size; the values are once, few, many and, for expanded clones, a class.

TRBJ1-1,-,TRBV18,-,TGTGCCAGCTCACGGTCCCCTTTGGGTGGAGGCACTGAAGCTTTCTTT,CASSRSPLGGGTEAFF
TRBJ2-3,-,TRBV2,-,TGTGCCAGCAAGGCAGGTAGCGGCACAGATACGCAGTATTTT,CASKAGSGTDTQYF
TRBJ1-1,-,TRBV29-1,TRBD1,TGCAGCGGTGGACAGGGGGAGATGAACACTGAAGCTTTCTTT,CSGGQGEMNTEAFF
TRBJ1-2,-,TRBV19,TRBD1,TGTGCCAGTAGTATATCGACAGGGGAAGCTGGCTACACCTTC,CASSISTGEAGYTF
TRBJ1-2,-,TRBV7-3,TRBD1,TGTGCCAGCAGCTCCCCGGGACAGGGATTAGGCTACACCTTC,CASSSPGQGLGYTF
TRBJ2-2,-,TRBV19,-,TGTGCCAGTAGTATAGAGGTCAGGCTCCGAGTCGGGGAGCTGTTTTTT,CASSIEVRLRVGELFF
TRBJ2-5,once,TRBV19,TRBD2,TGTGCCAGTACTCGGACTAGCGTCTACCAAGAGACCCAGTACTTC,CASTRTSVYQETQYF
TRBJ2-1,-,TRBV24-1,TRBD2,TGTGCCACCAGTGATCTAGGACTAGCGGGAGGGCCTGGCGATGAGCAGTTCTTC,CATSDLGLAGGPGDEQFF
TRBJ2-7,-,TRBV6-1,TRBD1,TGTGCCAGCAGTGACCTGACAGGGGGACAATCCTACGAGCAGTACTTC,CASSDLTGGQSYEQYF
TRBJ1-2,-,TRBV7-9,TRBD1,TGTGCCAGCAGCAACCGGGACAGGAAGCAGCTTGACTATGGCTACACCTTC,CASSNRDRKQLDYGYTF
TRBJ1-1,-,TRBV30,TRBD1,TGTGCCTGGAGTAAGGGGACAGGAGAAGCTTTCTTT,CAWSKGTGEAFF
TRBJ2-5,-,TRBV11-2,-,TGTGCCAGCAGCCGGGCGACCGGGGTCCTCCACCAAGAGACCCAGTACTTC,CASSRATGVLHQETQYF
TRBJ2-1,-,TRBV28,-,TGTGCCAGCAGTGTCGGAGGGGGCCGAAGGAACAATGAGCAGTTCTTC,CASSVGGGRRNNEQFF
TRBJ2-7,-,TRBV15,-,TGTGCCACCAGCAGAGATCGTGAGGCCGAGCAGTACTTC,CATSRDREAEQYF
TRBJ1-3,-,TRBV3-1/TRBV3-2,-,TGTGCCAGCAGCCAGGGGGCTTCTGGAAACACCATATATTTT,CASSQGASGNTIYF
TRBJ2-2,-,TRBV29-1,TRBD2,TGCAGCGTTGTAGTAGGCGGGAGAGACACCGGGGAGCTGTTTTTT,CSVVVGGRDTGELFF
TRBJ1-3,-,TRBV2,TRBD1,TGTGCCAGCAGTCCCGTGACAGGGGTAGGAAACACCATATATTTT,CASSPVTGVGNTIYF
TRBJ2-5,once,TRBV5-6,TRBD2,TGTGCCAGCAGCCGGACTAGCGGGGGAGGCGAGACCCAGTACTTC,CASSRTSGGGETQYF
TRBJ1-1,-,TRBV19,-,TGTGCCAGTAGTACATACTCGACAGGACGGAACACTGAAGCTTTCTTT,CASSTYSTGRNTEAFF
TRBJ2-3,-,TRBV7-9,TRBD1,TGTGCCAGCAGCGTGACAGGGGGCACAGATACGCAGTATTTT,CASSVTGGTDTQYF
TRBJ2-1,-,TRBV24-1,TRBD1,TGTGCCACCAGCCTACCCCTAGGACAGGGAAAGGATGAGCAGTTCTTC,CATSLPLGQGKDEQFF
TRBJ1-1,-,TRBV18,-,TGTGCCAGCTCACCACCTAGTCTGGGGGCGTTGACTGAAGCTTTCTTT,CASSPPSLGALTEAFF
TRBJ1-5,-,TRBV4-2,-,TGTGCCAGCAGCCAAGCATTGGGGGCCGGGGGCAATCAGCCCCAGCATTTT,CASSQALGAGGNQPQHF
TRBJ2-7,-,TRBV7-7,-,TGTGCCAGCAGCCCCGGGGAAGTTTACGAGCAGTACTTC,CASSPGEVYEQYF
TRBJ2-1,-,TRBV9,TRBD1,TGTGCCAGCAGCTACGGACAGGGGGGAGACAATGAGCAGTTCTTC,CASSYGQGGDNEQFF
TRBJ1-1,-,TRBV12-3/TRBV12-4,TRBD1,TGTGCCAGCAGTTTAGGAAACAGGGGTTCGACTTTCTTT,CASSLGNRGSTFF
TRBJ2-3,-,TRBV6-4,-,TGTGCCAGCAGACACAGGGAACACACAGATACGCAGTATTTT,CASRHREHTDTQYF
TRBJ2-2,-,TRBV13,TRBD1,TGTGCCAGCAGCTCTGACAGGGGAATAAACACCGGGGAGCTGTTTTTT,CASSSDRGINTGELFF
TRBJ1-5,-,TRBV18,TRBD1,TGTGCCAGCTCACCACCGGGGACAGGGGGCAGTCAGCCCCAGCATTTT,CASSPPGTGGSQPQHF
TRBJ2-1,once,TRBV11-3,-,TGTGCCAGCAGCTTAGGGGTCGGGGAGCAGTTCTTC,CASSLGVGEQFF
TRBJ1-5,-,TRBV5-4,TRBD1,TGTGCCAGCAGCTTTACAGGGGGCGGGAGCAATCAGCCCCAGCATTTT,CASSFTGGGSNQPQHF
TRBJ2-7,-,TRBV5-4,-,TGTGCCAGCAGCTTGGGGGTGGGAGGAGCCTACGAGCAGTACTTC,CASSLGVGGAYEQYF
TRBJ2-3,-,TRBV10-3,-,TGTGCCATCAACGTGGGGGCAGAGGATACGCAGTATTTT,CAINVGAEDTQYF
TRBJ2-7,-,TRBV28,TRBD2,TGTGCCAGCAGTTTAGGGTCAGCTGGACTAGCGGGAATACCCAACGCCTACGAGCAGTACTTC,CASSLGSAGLAGIPNAYEQYF
TRBJ2-2,-,TRBV6-1,-,TGTGCCAGCAGTGAAGTGAACGGGGGGAACACCGGGGAGCTGTTTTTT,CASSEVNGGNTGELFF
TRBJ2-7,-,TRBV6-5,-,TGTGCCAGCAGCAAACTAGTTGGGCCGAACGAGCAGTACTTC,CASSKLVGPNEQYF